This TCR beta chain was identified during a study of Tregs in tolerant kidney transplant recipients. Sequenced by immunoSEQ multiplex PCR; TCRdb stores in-frame clones only, minus some. The top ten clones hold more than 0.45% of a sample with about 120,000 clones, roughly 92% of them seen once. V lost 5 bases and J lost 5; bases outside the gene matches: 6. This CDR3 is built from 14 residues. The germline gives CDR1 SNHLY, CDR2 FYNNEI. The chain joins TRBV2 to TRBJ1-5; the match to TRBD1 covers 7 bases. The sample consisted of CD4+ T cells from blood. The receptor was derived from a human donor in good health. The CDR3 here is CASSRGQKDQPQHF. The CDR3 DNA follows: TGTGCCAGCAGTAGGGGACAGAAAGATCAGCCCCAGCATTTT.